The sequence of this TCR beta chain was determined in a study of cytomegalovirus exposure and HLA in healthy donors. The study, taken as a whole, reports: Association of a missense DCLRE1C variant with TCR beta V- and J-gene trimming was reported in a later analysis. Later, an analysis showed that TCR beta chains associated with HLA were more clonally expanded than others that were equally common.

Remarks on this clone: Its antigen is not known.

Germline V gene lookup returns CDR1 SGHNT and CDR2 YENEEA. The trim removed 5 bases at V and 5 bases at J, leaving 15 bases unmatched. The CDR3 contains 17 residues. Vbeta (60) and Jbeta (13) primers were used in the PCR. Repertoires were generated with immunoSEQ multiplex PCR, while TCRdb's copy carries only in-frame clones and drops some. The sample gives roughly 200,000 clones, more than 65% of which show up once; about 3.5% is in the top ten. The chain joins TRBV11-3 to TRBJ2-7; the match to TRBD1 covers 10 bases. The origin of this receptor is a man between 40 and 49 years old in good health and CMV-seropositive. Sequencing was performed on PBMCs. This CDR3 reads CASSKGTGDRRLDEQYF. CDR3 bases: TGTGCCAGCAGCAAAGGGACAGGGGATCGCAGGCTCGACGAGCAGTACTTC.